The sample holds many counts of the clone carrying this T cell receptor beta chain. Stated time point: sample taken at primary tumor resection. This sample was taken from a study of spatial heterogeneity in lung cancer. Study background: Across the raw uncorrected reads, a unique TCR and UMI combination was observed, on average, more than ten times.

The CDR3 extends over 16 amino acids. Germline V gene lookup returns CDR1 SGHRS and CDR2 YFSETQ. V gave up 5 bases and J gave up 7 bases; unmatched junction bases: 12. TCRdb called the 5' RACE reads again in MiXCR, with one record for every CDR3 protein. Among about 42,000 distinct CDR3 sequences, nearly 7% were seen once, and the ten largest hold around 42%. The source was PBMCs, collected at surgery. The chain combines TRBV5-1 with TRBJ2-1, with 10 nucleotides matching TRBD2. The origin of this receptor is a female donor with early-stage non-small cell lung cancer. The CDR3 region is CASRYIAGGQGNEQFF. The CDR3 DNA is TGCGCCAGCAGATATATAGCGGGGGGCCAGGGTAATGAGCAGTTCTTC.